A single sample gave rise to the 15 T cell receptor beta chains below, sequenced in a study of CD8+ T cells in alopecia areata. Extraction and reverse transcription of RNA yielded cDNA as the sequencing template. Measured with immunoSEQ multiplex PCR; TCRdb has only the in-frame clones, and not every one. The sample carries around 100,000 clones, around 50% recorded once. The sequenced sample consisted of CD4+ T cells sorted from blood. These receptors all stem from a human donor in good health.

J is TRBJ1-1 and V is TRBV25-1, with D maybe TRBD1 (5 bases). Between the trimmed V and J ends, which lost 1 base and 2 bases, there was a span of 11 bases. This CDR3 has 15 residues. Germline V gives CDR1 MGHDK, CDR2 SYGVNS. CDR3 loop: CASSEFAGGNTEAFF. CDR3 bases: TGTGCCAGCAGTGAATTTGCCGGGGGAAACACTGAAGCTTTCTTT.

The rearrangement uses TRBV29-1 and TRBJ1-2, with a tentative D call TRBD1 (5 bases). This CDR3 has 12 amino acids. V was shortened by 2 bases and J by 6 bases, with 10 bases between the two germline ends. Per germline, CDR1 SQVTM and CDR2 ANQGSEA. In DNA form, the CDR3 reads TGCAGCGTTGAAATTTTCAGGGATGGCTACACCTTC. This codes for CSVEIFRDGYTF.

The chain links TRBV30 to TRBJ1-2; D not certain. Germline assignment: CDR1 GTSNPN and CDR2 SVGIG (reference sequence). The CDR3 is 11 amino acids. Trimming took 0 bases from V and 6 from J, leaving 5 bases between them. The CDR3 here is CAWSVYNGYTF. CDR3 DNA: TGTGCCTGGAGTGTATACAATGGCTACACCTTC.

This clone occurred once. V usage is TRBV6-5 and J usage is TRBJ1-4; D not certain. Germline V CDR1 and CDR2: MNHEY, SVGAGI. The CDR3 is 15 amino acids. Trimming removed 6 bases from V and 3 bases from J, with 14 bases in between. CDR3 loop: CASRSGNGANEKLFF. In nucleotides, the CDR3 is TGTGCCAGCAGGTCCGGGAATGGGGCTAATGAAAAACTGTTTTTT.

The chain recombines TRBV29-1 with TRBJ2-2; 9 bases match TRBD2. Trimming removed 6 bases from V and 4 bases from J; junction bases left unmatched: 9. Germline lookup yields CDR1 SQVTM and CDR2 ANQGSEA. This CDR3 has 15 residues. The CDR3 DNA reads TGCAGCGTCCGTAGCGGGGGTGGAGGCACCGGGGAGCTGTTTTTT. This gives the protein CSVRSGGGGTGELFF.

CDR3: CSVQLRNEQFF. In DNA form, the CDR3 reads TGCAGCGTTCAGCTTCGGAATGAGCAGTTCTTC. The rearrangement links TRBV29-1 to TRBJ2-1; D is unresolved. This CDR3 has 11 residues. The germline V and J ends were trimmed by 5 bases and 7 bases, with 9 bases remaining between them. Looked up from germline, CDR1 is SQVTM and CDR2 is ANQGSEA.

The genes are TRBV27 and TRBJ1-1, with D possibly being TRBD1 (6 bases). Germline V gives CDR1 MNHEY, CDR2 SMNVEV (reference sequence). This CDR3 has 13 amino acids. Trimming took off 2 bases at V and 7 bases at J, with 11 bases between the two ends. CDR3 DNA: TGTGCCAGCAGTTTAACGGGGGCAGGTGAAGCTTTCTTT. Protein sequence: CASSLTGAGEAFF.

The chain couples TRBV30 to TRBJ1-4, with 8 positions matching TRBD1. The trim removed 3 bases at V and 5 bases at J, leaving 8 bases unmatched. CDR3 length: 15 residues. The germline V gene has CDR1 GTSNPN and CDR2 SVGIG (reference sequence). This CDR3 is CAWRRWGQANEKLFF. The DNA of the CDR3 is TGTGCCTGGAGGAGATGGGGACAGGCCAATGAAAAACTGTTTTTT.

V gene TRBV14 combines with J gene TRBJ1-3; D not resolved. V lost 2 bases and J 2 bases, leaving 7 bases between the germline ends. The CDR3 totals 14 residues. Germline V gene sequence: CDR1 SGHDN, CDR2 FVKESK. The CDR3 is CASSQLFTGNTIYF. CDR3 in DNA: TGTGCCAGCAGCCAACTCTTCACTGGAAACACCATATATTTT.

This clone came up a few times. The chain joins TRBV4-3 to TRBJ2-3, with a weak D call TRBD1 (6 bases). V gave up 6 bases and J gave up 6 bases, with 19 bases separating them. Per the germline V gene, CDR1 is LGHNA and CDR2 is YSLEER. The CDR3 has 15 residues. In DNA, the CDR3 is TGCGCCAGCAGTCAAACCACAGGGAGAGGGGATACGCAGTATTTT. Translating gives CASSQTTGRGDTQYF.

This chain connects TRBV5-4 to TRBJ1-6; a possible D gene is TRBD1 (6 bases). The CDR3 has 15 residues. Trimming shortened V by 4 bases and J by 10 bases, and 18 bases separated the two germline ends. CDR1 is SGHNT and CDR2 is YYREEE in the germline V gene (reference sequence). The CDR3 nucleotides are TGTGCCAGCAGCCCGGACAGCGCAACAAGGTCACCCCTCCACTTT. Translating gives CASSPDSATRSPLHF.

The chain carries TRBV5-1 and TRBJ1-1, with D possibly matching TRBD1 (5 bases). The germline gives CDR1 SGHRS, CDR2 YFSETQ. This CDR3 comprises 14 residues. With 3 bases removed from V and 10 bases from J, the gap between germline ends came to 19 bases. The CDR3 loop is CASSSDAGQPGAFF. For the CDR3, the DNA is TGCGCCAGCAGCTCAGATGCGGGGCAGCCCGGAGCTTTCTTT.

The CDR3 coding sequence is TGTGCCAGTAGTAATTGGCAGGGGGACACCTATGGCTACACCTTC. Amino acid sequence: CASSNWQGDTYGYTF. The V call is TRBV19, the J call TRBJ1-2, with 7 bases lining up with TRBD1. The CDR3 loop spans 15 amino acids. Looked up from germline, CDR1 is LNHDA and CDR2 is SQIVND (reference sequence). V lost 4 bases, J lost 4 bases, and 9 bases stayed unmatched.

The V gene is TRBV18, the J gene TRBJ2-7, with a possible D match to TRBD2 (6 bases). V was clipped by 3 bases and J by 3 bases, with 15 bases between them. Germline CDR1 reads KGHSH; CDR2 reads LQKENI. This CDR3 has 15 residues. CDR3 bases: TGTGCCAGCTCACCCCCCGGAGGGGCTTTCTACGAGCAGTACTTC. Amino acid sequence: CASSPPGGAFYEQYF.

The J gene is TRBJ1-1, the V gene TRBV28, with no clear D. The ends were cut back, 6 bases at V and 1 base at J, with 18 bases in the middle. The germline gives CDR1 MDHEN, CDR2 SYDVKM. The CDR3 extends over 16 amino acids. As DNA, the CDR3 is TGTGCCAGCAGCCAGCTAGGCCGTGGACCGAACACTGAAGCTTTCTTT. Residues: CASSQLGRGPNTEAFF.